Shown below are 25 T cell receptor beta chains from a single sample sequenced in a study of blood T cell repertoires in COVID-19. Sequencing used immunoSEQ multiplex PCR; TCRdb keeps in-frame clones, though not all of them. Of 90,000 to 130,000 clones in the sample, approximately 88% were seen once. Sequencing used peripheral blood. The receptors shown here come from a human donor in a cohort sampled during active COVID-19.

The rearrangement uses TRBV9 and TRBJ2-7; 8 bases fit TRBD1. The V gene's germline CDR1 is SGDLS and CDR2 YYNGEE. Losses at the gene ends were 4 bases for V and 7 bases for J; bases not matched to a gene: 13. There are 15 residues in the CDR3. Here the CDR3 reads CASSPPGTGEREQYF. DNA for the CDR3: TGTGCCAGCAGCCCTCCCGGGACAGGCGAACGGGAGCAGTACTTC.

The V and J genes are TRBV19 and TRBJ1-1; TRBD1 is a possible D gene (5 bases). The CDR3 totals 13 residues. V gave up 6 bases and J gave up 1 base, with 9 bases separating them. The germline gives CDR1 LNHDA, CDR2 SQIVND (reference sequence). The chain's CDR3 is CASRAQGNTEAFF. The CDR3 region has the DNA TGTGCCAGTAGGGCCCAGGGGAACACTGAAGCTTTCTTT.

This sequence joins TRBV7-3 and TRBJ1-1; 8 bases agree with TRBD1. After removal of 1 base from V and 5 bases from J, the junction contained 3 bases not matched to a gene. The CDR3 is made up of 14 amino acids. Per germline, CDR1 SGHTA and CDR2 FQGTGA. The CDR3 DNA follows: TGTGCCAGCAGCTTAAATCAGGGGGCTACTGAAGCTTTCTTT. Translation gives CASSLNQGATEAFF.

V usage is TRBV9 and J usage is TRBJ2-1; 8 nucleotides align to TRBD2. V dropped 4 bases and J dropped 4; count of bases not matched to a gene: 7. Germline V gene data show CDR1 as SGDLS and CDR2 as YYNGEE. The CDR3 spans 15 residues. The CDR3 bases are TGTGCCAGCAGCTCGGGACTAGGCGATTACAATGAGCAGTTCTTC. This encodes CASSSGLGDYNEQFF.

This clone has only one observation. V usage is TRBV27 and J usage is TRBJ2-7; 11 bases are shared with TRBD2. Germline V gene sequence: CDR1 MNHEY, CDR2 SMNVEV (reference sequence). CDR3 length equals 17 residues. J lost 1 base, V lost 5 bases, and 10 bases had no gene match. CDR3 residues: CASSAGTSGPPSYEQYF. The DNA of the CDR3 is TGTGCCAGCAGTGCCGGGACTAGCGGCCCCCCATCCTACGAGCAGTACTTC.

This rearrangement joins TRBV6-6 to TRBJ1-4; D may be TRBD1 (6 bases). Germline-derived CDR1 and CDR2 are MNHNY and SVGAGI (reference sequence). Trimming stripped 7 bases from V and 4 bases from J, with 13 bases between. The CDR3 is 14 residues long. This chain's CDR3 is CASTETGLNEKLFF. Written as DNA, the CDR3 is TGTGCCAGCACTGAGACAGGCCTTAATGAAAAACTGTTTTTT.

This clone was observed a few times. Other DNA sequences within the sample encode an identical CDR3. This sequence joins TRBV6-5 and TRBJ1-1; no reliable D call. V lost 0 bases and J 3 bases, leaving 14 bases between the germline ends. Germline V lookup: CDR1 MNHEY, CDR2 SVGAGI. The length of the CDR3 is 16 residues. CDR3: CASSYSSSGGDTEAFF. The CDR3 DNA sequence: TGTGCCAGCAGTTACTCGAGTTCGGGCGGGGACACTGAAGCTTTCTTT.

The DNA for the CDR3 is TGTGCCAGCAGTCCCTCCGGGACAGGGCTTAACGAGCAGTACTTC. Translating it yields CASSPSGTGLNEQYF. The chain recombines TRBV27 with TRBJ2-7; 9 bases match TRBD1. With 5 bases clipped from V and 5 bases from J, the junction kept 10 bases outside the gene matches. The V gene's germline CDR1 is MNHEY and CDR2 SMNVEV (reference sequence). The CDR3 runs to 15 residues.

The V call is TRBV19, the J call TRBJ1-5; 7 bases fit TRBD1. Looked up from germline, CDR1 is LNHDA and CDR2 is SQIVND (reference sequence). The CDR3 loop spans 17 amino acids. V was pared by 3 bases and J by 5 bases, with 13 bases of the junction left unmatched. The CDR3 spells CASSIWSGQKPDQPQHF. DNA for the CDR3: TGTGCCAGTAGTATTTGGTCGGGACAGAAACCTGATCAGCCCCAGCATTTT.

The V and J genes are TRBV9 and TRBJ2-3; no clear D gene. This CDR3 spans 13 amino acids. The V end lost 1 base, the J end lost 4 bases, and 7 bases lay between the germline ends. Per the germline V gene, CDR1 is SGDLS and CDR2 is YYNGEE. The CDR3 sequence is CASSVFFPDTQYF. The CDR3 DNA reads TGTGCCAGCAGCGTATTCTTTCCAGATACGCAGTATTTT. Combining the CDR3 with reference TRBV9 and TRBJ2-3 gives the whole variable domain DSGVTQTPKHLITATGQRVTLRCSPRSGDLSVYWYQQSLDQGLQFLIQYYNGEERAKGNILERFSAQQFPDLHSELNLSSLELGDSALYFCASSVFFPDTQYFGPGTRLTVL.

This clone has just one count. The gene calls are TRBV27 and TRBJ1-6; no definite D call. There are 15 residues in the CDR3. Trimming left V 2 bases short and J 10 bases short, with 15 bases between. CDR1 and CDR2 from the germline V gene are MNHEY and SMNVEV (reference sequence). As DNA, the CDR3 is TGTGCCAGCAGTTTAGGGAGGGCCCTTGGGTCACCCCTCCACTTT. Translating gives CASSLGRALGSPLHF.

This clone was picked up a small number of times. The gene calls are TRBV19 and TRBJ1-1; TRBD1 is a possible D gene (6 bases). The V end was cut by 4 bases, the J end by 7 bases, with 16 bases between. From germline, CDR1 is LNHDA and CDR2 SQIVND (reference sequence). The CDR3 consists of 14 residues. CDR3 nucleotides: TGTGCCAGTAGTAGAAGTGGACAGTACTTTGAAGCTTTCTTT. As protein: CASSRSGQYFEAFF.

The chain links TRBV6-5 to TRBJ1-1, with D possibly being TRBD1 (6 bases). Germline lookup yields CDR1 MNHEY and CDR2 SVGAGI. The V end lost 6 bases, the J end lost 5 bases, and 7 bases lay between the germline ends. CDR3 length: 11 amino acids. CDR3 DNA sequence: TGTGCCAGCAGGGGGGCAACTGAAGCTTTCTTT. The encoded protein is CASRGATEAFF.

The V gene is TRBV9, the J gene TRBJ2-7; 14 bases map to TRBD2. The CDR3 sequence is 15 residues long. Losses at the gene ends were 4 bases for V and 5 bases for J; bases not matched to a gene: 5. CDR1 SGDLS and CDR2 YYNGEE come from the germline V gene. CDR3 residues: CASSLGTSGSNEQYF. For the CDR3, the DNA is TGTGCCAGCAGCCTTGGGACTAGCGGGAGCAACGAGCAGTACTTC.

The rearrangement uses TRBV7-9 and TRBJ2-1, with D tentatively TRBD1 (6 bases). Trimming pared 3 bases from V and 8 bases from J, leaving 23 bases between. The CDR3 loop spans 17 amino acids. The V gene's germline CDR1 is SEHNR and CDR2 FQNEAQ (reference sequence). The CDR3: CASSFVVGGWGMDEQFF. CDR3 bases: TGTGCCAGCAGCTTCGTAGTAGGGGGTTGGGGTATGGATGAGCAGTTCTTC.

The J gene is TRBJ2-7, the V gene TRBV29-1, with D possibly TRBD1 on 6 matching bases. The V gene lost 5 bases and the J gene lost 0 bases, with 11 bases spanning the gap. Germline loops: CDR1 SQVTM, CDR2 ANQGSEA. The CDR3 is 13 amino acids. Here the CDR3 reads CSVLRGNSYEQYF. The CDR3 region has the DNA TGCAGCGTTCTGAGGGGGAACTCCTACGAGCAGTACTTC.

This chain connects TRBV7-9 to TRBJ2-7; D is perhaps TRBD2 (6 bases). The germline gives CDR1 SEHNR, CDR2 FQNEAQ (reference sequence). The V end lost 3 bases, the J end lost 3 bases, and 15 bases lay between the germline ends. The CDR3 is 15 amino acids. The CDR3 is CASSFPSVNFYEQYF. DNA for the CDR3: TGTGCCAGCAGCTTCCCTAGCGTTAACTTCTACGAGCAGTACTTC.

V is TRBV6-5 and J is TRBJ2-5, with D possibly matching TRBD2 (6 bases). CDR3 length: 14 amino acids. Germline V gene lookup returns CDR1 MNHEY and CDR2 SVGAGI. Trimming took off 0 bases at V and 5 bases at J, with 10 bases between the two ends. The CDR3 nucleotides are TGTGCCAGCAGTTACTCGAGTCTAGCGGAGACCCAGTACTTC. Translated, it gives CASSYSSLAETQYF.

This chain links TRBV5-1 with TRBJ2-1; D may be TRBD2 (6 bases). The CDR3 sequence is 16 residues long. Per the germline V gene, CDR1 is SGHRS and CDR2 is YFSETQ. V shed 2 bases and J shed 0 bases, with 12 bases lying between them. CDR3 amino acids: CASSLRFGGSYNEQFF. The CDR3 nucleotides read TGCGCCAGCAGCTTAAGATTCGGGGGCTCCTACAATGAGCAGTTCTTC.

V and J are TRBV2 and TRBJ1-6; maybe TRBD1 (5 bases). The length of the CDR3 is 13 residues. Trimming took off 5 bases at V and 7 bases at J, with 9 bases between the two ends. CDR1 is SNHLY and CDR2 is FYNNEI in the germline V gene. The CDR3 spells CASSTRGNSPLHF. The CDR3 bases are TGTGCCAGCAGTACAAGGGGAAATTCACCCCTCCACTTT.

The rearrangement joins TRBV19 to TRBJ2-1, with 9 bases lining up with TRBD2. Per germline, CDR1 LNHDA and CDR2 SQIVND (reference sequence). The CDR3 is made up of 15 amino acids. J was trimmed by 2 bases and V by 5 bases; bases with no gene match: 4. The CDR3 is CASSLSGGPYNEQFF. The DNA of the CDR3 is TGTGCCAGTAGTCTTAGCGGGGGACCCTACAATGAGCAGTTCTTC. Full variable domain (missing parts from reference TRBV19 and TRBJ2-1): DGGITQSPKYLFRKEGQNVTLSCEQNLNHDAMYWYRQDPGQGLRLIYYSQIVNDFQKGDIAEGYSVSREKKESFPLTVTSAQKNPTAFYLCASSLSGGPYNEQFFGPGTRLTVL.

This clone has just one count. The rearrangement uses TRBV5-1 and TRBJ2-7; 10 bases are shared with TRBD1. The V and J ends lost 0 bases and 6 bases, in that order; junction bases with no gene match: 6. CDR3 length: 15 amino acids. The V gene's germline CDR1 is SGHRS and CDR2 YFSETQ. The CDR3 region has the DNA TGCGCCAGCAGCTTGGTGGGACAGGGGTTCGTCGAGCAGTACTTC. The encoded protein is CASSLVGQGFVEQYF.

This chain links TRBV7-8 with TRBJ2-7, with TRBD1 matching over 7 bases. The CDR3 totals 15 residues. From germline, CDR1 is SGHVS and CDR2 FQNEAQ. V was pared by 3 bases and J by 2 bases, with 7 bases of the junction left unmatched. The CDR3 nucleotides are TGTGCCAGCAGCTTCGGGACAGAAGACACCTACGAGCAGTACTTC. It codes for CASSFGTEDTYEQYF.

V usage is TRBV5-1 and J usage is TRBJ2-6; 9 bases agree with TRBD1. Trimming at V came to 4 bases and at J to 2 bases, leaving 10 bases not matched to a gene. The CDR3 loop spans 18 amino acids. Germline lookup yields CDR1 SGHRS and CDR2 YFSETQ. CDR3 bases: TGCGCCAGCAGCCTTCACCCGGACAGGGGCGCTGGGGCCAACGTCCTGACTTTC. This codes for CASSLHPDRGAGANVLTF.

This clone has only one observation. The CDR3 nucleotides read TGTGCCAGCAGCGGGACTAGCGGGGGAAGGCTCTACAATGAGCAGTTCTTC. It is translated as CASSGTSGGRLYNEQFF. The chain joins TRBV9 to TRBJ2-1; 13 bases agree with TRBD2. V gave up 3 bases and J gave up 3 bases; unmatched junction bases: 6. The CDR3 has 17 amino acids. The V gene's germline CDR1 is SGDLS and CDR2 YYNGEE.